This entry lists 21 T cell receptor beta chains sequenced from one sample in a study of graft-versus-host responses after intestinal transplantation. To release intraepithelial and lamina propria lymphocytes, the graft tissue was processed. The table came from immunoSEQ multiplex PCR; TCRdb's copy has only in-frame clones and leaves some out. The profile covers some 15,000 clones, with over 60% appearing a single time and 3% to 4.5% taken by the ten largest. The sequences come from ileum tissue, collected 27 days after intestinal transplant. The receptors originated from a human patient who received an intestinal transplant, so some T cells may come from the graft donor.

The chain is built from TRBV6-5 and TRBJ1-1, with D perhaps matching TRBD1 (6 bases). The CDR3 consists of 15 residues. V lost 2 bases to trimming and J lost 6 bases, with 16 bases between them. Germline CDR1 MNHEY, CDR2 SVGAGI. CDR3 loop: CASSYSWGSGAEAFF. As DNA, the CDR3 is TGTGCCAGCAGTTACAGTTGGGGCTCAGGGGCTGAAGCTTTCTTT.

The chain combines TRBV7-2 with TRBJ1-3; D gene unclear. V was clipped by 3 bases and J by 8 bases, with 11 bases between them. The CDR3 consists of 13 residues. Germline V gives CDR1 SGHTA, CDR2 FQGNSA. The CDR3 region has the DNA TGTGCCAGCAGCTTCGGAGGGTGGGACACCATATATTTT. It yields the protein CASSFGGWDTIYF.

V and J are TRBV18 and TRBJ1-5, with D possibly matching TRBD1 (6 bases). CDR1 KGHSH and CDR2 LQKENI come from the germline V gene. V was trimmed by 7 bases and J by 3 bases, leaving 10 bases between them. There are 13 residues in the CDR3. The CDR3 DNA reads TGTGCCAGCTGCCAGGGGCTCAATCAGCCCCAGCATTTT. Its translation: CASCQGLNQPQHF.

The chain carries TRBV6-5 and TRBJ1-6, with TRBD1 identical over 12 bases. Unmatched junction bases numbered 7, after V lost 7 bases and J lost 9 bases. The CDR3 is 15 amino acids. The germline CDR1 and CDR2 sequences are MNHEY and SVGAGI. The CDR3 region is CASKTGQGAVSPLHF. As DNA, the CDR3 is TGTGCCAGCAAGACGGGACAGGGGGCAGTTTCACCCCTCCACTTT.

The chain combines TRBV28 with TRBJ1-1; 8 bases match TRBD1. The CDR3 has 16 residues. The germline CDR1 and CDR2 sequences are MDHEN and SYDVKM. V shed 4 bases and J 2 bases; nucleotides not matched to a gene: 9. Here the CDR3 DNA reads TGTGCCAGCAGTTCGCCAACACAGGGGGAAAACACTGAAGCTTTCTTT. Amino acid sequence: CASSSPTQGENTEAFF.

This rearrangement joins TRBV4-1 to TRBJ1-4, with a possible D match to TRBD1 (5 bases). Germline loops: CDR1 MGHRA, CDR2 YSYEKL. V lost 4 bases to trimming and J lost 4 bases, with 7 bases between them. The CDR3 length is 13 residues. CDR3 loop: CASSPQGNEKLFF. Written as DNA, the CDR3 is TGCGCCAGCAGCCCCCAGGGTAATGAAAAACTGTTTTTT.

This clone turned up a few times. The CDR3 DNA sequence: TGCGCCAGCAGCCAAGAAGTTCTGTCCGGGACAGGAAACTATGGCTACACCTTC. This codes for CASSQEVLSGTGNYGYTF. The chain is built from TRBV4-3 and TRBJ1-2, with 8 bases aligning to TRBD1. The CDR3 is made up of 18 amino acids. The V gene end was trimmed by 0 bases and the J gene end by 2 bases; junction bases not matched to a gene: 11. Germline lookup yields CDR1 LGHNA and CDR2 YSLEER.

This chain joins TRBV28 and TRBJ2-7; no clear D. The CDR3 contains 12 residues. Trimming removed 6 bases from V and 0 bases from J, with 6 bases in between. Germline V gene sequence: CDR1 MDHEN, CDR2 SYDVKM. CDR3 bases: TGTGCCAGCAGCTCGGTCTCCTACGAGCAGTACTTC. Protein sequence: CASSSVSYEQYF.

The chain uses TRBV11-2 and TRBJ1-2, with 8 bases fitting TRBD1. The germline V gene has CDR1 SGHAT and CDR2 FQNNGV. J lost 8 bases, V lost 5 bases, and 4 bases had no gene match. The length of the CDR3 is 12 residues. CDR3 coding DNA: TGTGCCAGCAGCCGGACAGGGAGGGGCTACACCTTC. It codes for CASSRTGRGYTF.

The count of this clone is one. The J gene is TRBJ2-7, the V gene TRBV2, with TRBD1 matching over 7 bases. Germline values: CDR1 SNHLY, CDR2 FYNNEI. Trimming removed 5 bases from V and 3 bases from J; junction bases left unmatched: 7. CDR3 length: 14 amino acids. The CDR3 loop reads CASSSGTVDYEQYV. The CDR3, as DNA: TGTGCCAGCAGTTCTGGGACAGTGGACTACGAGCAGTACGTC.

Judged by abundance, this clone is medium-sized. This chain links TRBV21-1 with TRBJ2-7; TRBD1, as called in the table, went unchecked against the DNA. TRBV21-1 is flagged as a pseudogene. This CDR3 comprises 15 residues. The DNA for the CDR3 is TGTGCCAGCAGCAATTGGTCTTGCACAGCCTACGAGCAGTACGTC. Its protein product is CASSNWSCTAYEQYV.

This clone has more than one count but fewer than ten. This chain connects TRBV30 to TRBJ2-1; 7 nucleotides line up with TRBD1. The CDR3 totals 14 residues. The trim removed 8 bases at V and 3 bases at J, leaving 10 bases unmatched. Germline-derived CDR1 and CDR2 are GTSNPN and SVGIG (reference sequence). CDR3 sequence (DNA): TGTGCCAGACAAGAAACAGGGGACTACAATGAGCAGTTCTTC. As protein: CARQETGDYNEQFF.

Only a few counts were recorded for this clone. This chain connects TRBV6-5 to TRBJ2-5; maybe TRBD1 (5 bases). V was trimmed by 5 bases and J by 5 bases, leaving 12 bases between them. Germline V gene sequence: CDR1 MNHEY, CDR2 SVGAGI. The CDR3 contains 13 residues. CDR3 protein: CASSEDNSETQYF. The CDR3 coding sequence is TGTGCCAGCAGTGAGGACAATAGCGAGACCCAGTACTTC.

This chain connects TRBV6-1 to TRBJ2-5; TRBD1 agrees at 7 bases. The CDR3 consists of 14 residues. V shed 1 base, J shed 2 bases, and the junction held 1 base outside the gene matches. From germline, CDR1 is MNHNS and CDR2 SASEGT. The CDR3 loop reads CASSEEGQQETQYF. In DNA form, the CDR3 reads TGTGCCAGCAGTGAAGAGGGACAGCAAGAGACCCAGTACTTC.

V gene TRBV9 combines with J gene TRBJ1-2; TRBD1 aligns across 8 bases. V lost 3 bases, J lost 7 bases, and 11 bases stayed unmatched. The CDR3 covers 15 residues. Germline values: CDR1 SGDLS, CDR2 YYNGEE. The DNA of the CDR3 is TGTGCCAGCAGCGGTAAGACAGGGGATCCCAGTGGCTACACCTTC. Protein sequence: CASSGKTGDPSGYTF. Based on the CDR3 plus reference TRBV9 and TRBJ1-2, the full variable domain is DSGVTQTPKHLITATGQRVTLRCSPRSGDLSVYWYQQSLDQGLQFLIQYYNGEERAKGNILERFSAQQFPDLHSELNLSSLELGDSALYFCASSGKTGDPSGYTFGSGTRLTVV.

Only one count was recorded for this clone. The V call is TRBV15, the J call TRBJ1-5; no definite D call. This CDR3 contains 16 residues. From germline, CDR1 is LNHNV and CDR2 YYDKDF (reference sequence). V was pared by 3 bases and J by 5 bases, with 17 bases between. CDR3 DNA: TGTGCCACCAGCAGTGACGGGTCCTACGACGATCAGCCCCAGCATTTT. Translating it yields CATSSDGSYDDQPQHF.

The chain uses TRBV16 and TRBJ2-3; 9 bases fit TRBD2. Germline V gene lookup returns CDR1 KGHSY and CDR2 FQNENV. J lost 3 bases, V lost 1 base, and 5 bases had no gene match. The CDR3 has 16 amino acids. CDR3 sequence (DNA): TGTGCCAGCAGCCAATTGACTAGCGGATTTACAGATACGCAGTATTTT. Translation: CASSQLTSGFTDTQYF.

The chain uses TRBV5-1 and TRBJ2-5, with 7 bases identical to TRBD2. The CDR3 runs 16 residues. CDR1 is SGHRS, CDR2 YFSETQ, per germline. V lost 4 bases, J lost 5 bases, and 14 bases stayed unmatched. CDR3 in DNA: TGCGCCAGCAGCCCTCCGGGCACTAGCGAGTCGGAGACCCAGTACTTC. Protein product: CASSPPGTSESETQYF.

The CDR3 DNA reads as TGTGCCAGCAGCCTGAGCGGGGGGGCTTTAGATACGCAGTATTTT. It yields the protein CASSLSGGALDTQYF. V usage is TRBV7-3 and J usage is TRBJ2-3, with 10 bases matching TRBD2. Germline assignment: CDR1 SGHTA and CDR2 FQGTGA. CDR3 length equals 15 residues. V was pared by 5 bases and J by 5 bases, with 7 bases of the junction left unmatched.

In DNA form, the CDR3 reads TGTGCCAGCAGTGTGATTGCAGGGAAACAGCCCCAGCATTTT. Amino acid sequence: CASSVIAGKQPQHF. This chain uses TRBV2 with TRBJ1-5; perhaps TRBD1 as D (5 bases). Trimming removed 4 bases from V and 7 bases from J, with 14 bases in between. The CDR3 totals 14 residues. Germline V gene data show CDR1 as SNHLY and CDR2 as FYNNEI. Full variable domain (missing parts from reference TRBV2 and TRBJ1-5): EPEVTQTPSHQVTQMGQEVILRCVPISNHLYFYWYRQILGQKVEFLVSFYNNEISEKSEIFDDQFSVERPDGSNFTLKIRSTKLEDSAMYFCASSVIAGKQPQHFGDGTRLSIL.

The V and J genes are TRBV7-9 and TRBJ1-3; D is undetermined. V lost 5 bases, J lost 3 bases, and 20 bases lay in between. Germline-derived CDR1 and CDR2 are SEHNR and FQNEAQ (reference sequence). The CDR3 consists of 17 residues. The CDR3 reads CASSPFGFEGGGNTIYF. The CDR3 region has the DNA TGTGCCAGCAGCCCTTTCGGGTTTGAGGGCGGTGGAAACACCATATATTTT.